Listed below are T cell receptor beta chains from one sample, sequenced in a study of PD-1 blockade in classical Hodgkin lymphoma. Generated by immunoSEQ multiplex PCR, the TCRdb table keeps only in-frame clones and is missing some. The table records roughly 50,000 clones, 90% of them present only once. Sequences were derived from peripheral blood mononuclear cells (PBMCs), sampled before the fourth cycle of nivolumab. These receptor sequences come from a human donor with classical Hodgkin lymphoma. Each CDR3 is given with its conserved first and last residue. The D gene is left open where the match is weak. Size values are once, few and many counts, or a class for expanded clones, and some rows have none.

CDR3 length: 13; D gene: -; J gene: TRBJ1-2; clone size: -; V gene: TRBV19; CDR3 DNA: TGTGCCAGTAAGGAGTCCATTAACTATGGCTACACCTTC; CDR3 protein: CASKESINYGYTF
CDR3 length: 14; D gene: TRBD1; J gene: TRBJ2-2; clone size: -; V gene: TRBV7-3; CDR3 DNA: TGTGCCAGCAGCGCGGACAGGGACACCGGGGAGCTGTTTTTT; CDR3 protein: CASSADRDTGELFF
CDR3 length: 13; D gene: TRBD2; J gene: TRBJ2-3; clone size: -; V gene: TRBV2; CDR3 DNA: TGTGCCAGCGGCGGACTAGTAGCAGATACGCAGTATTTT; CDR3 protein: CASGGLVADTQYF
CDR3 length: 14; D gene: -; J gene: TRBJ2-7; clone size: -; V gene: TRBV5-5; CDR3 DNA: TGTGCCAGCAGCTCCACCAGGGGGGACTACGAGCAGTACTTC; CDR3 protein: CASSSTRGDYEQYF
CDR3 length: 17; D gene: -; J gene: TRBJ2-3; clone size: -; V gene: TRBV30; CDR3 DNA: TGTGCCTGGACGCCATGGGGGATGGACGAAAGCACAGATACGCAGTATTTT; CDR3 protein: CAWTPWGMDESTDTQYF
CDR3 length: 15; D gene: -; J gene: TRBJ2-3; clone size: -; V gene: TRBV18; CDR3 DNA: TGTGCCAGCTCACCTCTTGTCAGGGGCACAGATACGCAGTATTTT; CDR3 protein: CASSPLVRGTDTQYF
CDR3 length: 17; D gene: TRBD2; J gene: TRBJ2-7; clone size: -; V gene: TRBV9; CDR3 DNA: TGTGCCAGCAGCGTAGAGGGAGGGATTAAATCCTCCTACGAGCAGTACTTC; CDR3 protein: CASSVEGGIKSSYEQYF
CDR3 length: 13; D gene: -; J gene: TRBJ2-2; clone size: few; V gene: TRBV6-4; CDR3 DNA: TGTGCCAGCAGTGACAGGGACACCGGGGAGCTGTTTTTT; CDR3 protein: CASSDRDTGELFF
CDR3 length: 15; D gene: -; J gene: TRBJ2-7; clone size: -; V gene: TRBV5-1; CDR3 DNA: TGCGCCAGCAGCCCCACGTGGGGAAACTCCTACGAGCAGTACTTC; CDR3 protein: CASSPTWGNSYEQYF
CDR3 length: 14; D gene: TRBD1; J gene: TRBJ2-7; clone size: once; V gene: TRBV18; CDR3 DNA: TGTGCCAGCTCACTCCGGGACAGGGCCTACGAGCAGTACTTC; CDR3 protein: CASSLRDRAYEQYF
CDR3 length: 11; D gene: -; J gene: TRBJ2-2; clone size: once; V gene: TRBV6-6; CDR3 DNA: TGTGCCAGCAGTTTCCCCGGGGAGCTGTTTTTT; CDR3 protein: CASSFPGELFF
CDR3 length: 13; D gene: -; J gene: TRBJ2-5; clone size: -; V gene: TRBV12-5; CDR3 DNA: TGTGCTAGTGGTTTGTTCCGCCAAGAGACCCAGTACTTC; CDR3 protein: CASGLFRQETQYF
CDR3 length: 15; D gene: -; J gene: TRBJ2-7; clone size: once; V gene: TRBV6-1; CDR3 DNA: TGTGCCAGCAGTGGGAGAGGGGGGGATTACTACGAGCAGTACTTC; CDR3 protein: CASSGRGGDYYEQYF